The 27 T cell receptor beta chains in this list originate from one sample, sequenced in a study of radiation and T cells in renal cell carcinoma. Treatment reported: 15 Gy SBRT to primary tumor, nephrectomy 4 weeks later. Profiling relied on immunoSEQ multiplex PCR, and the TCRdb table lists in-frame clones only, not all of them. The sample shows about 9,300 clones, roughly 60% of them seen only once. The sequenced sample was tumor tissue, obtained from a patient whose treatment included radiotherapy and nephrectomy. These TCRs come from a woman aged 45 to 65 with renal cell carcinoma.

This chain joins TRBV7-9 and TRBJ2-3, with 12 bases aligning to TRBD2. The germline V gene has CDR1 SEHNR and CDR2 FQNEAQ (reference sequence). V shed 6 bases and J 0 bases; nucleotides not matched to a gene: 10. This CDR3 is built from 18 residues. CDR3 protein: CASRTGLAGGTSTDTQYF. CDR3 DNA sequence: TGTGCCAGCAGGACGGGACTAGCGGGCGGTACTAGCACAGATACGCAGTATTTT.

By proportion, this clone is medium-sized. The gene calls are TRBV7-9 and TRBJ2-7; TRBD1 aligns across 9 bases. The length of the CDR3 is 14 residues. Per germline, CDR1 SEHNR and CDR2 FQNEAQ (reference sequence). After removal of 4 bases from V and 5 bases from J, the junction contained 6 bases not matched to a gene. CDR3 loop: CASSSTTGGNEQYF. As DNA, the CDR3 is TGTGCCAGCAGCTCAACGACAGGGGGTAACGAGCAGTACTTC.

The chain employs TRBV6-5 and TRBJ2-7; D is undetermined. The CDR3 consists of 15 residues. The V gene's germline CDR1 is MNHEY and CDR2 SVGAGI. V was clipped by 6 bases and J by 2 bases, with 17 bases between them. For the CDR3, the DNA is TGTGCCAGCAGAAGCCGGACCCGCGGAGCCTACGAGCAGTACTTC. Residues: CASRSRTRGAYEQYF.

The CDR3 DNA reads as TGTGCCAGCAGCCCGGACACCCGAGAGACCCAGTACTTC. The encoded protein is CASSPDTRETQYF. This chain links TRBV11-2 with TRBJ2-5; TRBD1 might be the D (5 bases). The V gene lost 5 bases and the J gene lost 4 bases, with 11 bases spanning the gap. Germline V gene sequence: CDR1 SGHAT, CDR2 FQNNGV. This CDR3 is built from 13 residues.

The rearrangement links TRBV6-5 to TRBJ2-7; 8 bases agree with TRBD1. Germline CDR1 and CDR2: MNHEY and SVGAGI. The trim removed 6 bases at V and 4 bases at J, leaving 5 bases unmatched. The CDR3 is made up of 13 amino acids. DNA for the CDR3: TGTGCCAGCAGCCCAGGGGGCCGGTACGAGCAGTACTTC. Its protein product is CASSPGGRYEQYF.

The chain recombines TRBV28 with TRBJ2-3; D remains unclear. This CDR3 is 13 amino acids long. The V end lost 3 bases, the J end lost 5 bases, and 9 bases lay between the germline ends. CDR1 is MDHEN and CDR2 is SYDVKM in the germline V gene. The CDR3 DNA is TGTGCCAGCAGTTTTGGGGTTGTAGATACGCAGTATTTT. This encodes CASSFGVVDTQYF.

The CDR3: CASSPEPYGTNEKLFF. In DNA, the CDR3 is TGCGCCAGCAGCCCAGAACCCTACGGAACTAATGAAAAACTGTTTTTT. This chain connects TRBV4-3 to TRBJ1-4; D uncertain. CDR1 LGHNA and CDR2 YSLEER come from the germline V gene. V lost 4 bases, J lost 1 base, and 13 bases lay in between. The CDR3 has 16 amino acids.

The chain employs TRBV19 and TRBJ2-5; D ambiguous. The V end lost 5 bases, the J end lost 1 base, and 8 bases lay between the germline ends. Germline loops: CDR1 LNHDA, CDR2 SQIVND (reference sequence). The CDR3 is 13 residues long. The CDR3, as DNA: TGTGCCAGTAGTCCAACCCGCCAAGAGACCCAGTACTTC. Amino acids: CASSPTRQETQYF.

The CDR3 DNA reads as TGCGCCAGCAGCCGTCAATCGCCTAACACCGGGGAGCTGTTTTTT. Amino acid sequence: CASSRQSPNTGELFF. The chain employs TRBV4-3 and TRBJ2-2; the D is unclear. Trimming shortened V by 4 bases and J by 2 bases, and 11 bases separated the two germline ends. CDR1 is LGHNA, CDR2 YSLEER, per germline. The CDR3 totals 15 residues.

V usage is TRBV19 and J usage is TRBJ1-5; 9 nucleotides match TRBD1. This CDR3 has 17 amino acids. J was trimmed by 1 base and V by 6 bases; bases with no gene match: 10. Germline V CDR1 and CDR2: LNHDA, SQIVND (reference sequence). The CDR3 DNA is TGTGCCAGTAGGGGTGTCCCGGGACAGGGAAGCAATCAGCCCCAGCATTTT. It translates to CASRGVPGQGSNQPQHF. The complete variable domain, with remaining parts taken from reference TRBV19 and TRBJ1-5, reads DGGITQSPKYLFRKEGQNVTLSCEQNLNHDAMYWYRQDPGQGLRLIYYSQIVNDFQKGDIAEGYSVSREKKESFPLTVTSAQKNPTAFYLCASRGVPGQGSNQPQHFGDGTRLSIL.

On this clone: Other DNA variants within this sample encode the same CDR3. V gene TRBV5-1 combines with J gene TRBJ2-1; 7 nucleotides line up with TRBD1. This CDR3 contains 14 residues. Per the germline V gene, CDR1 is SGHRS and CDR2 is YFSETQ. J lost 4 bases, V lost 4 bases, and 5 bases had no gene match. CDR3 sequence reads: CASSPGTDYNEQFF. The CDR3 DNA follows: TGCGCCAGCAGCCCCGGGACAGATTACAATGAGCAGTTCTTC.

The V and J genes are TRBV4-3 and TRBJ2-7; 11 bases fit TRBD2. This CDR3 region has 16 residues. Germline trimming cut 2 bases from V and 3 bases from J; bases unmatched to any gene: 6. The germline CDR1 and CDR2 sequences are LGHNA and YSLEER. CDR3 protein: CASSQTGTSGSYEQYF. CDR3 DNA: TGCGCCAGCAGCCAAACGGGTACTAGCGGGAGCTACGAGCAGTACTTC.

The chain recombines TRBV2 with TRBJ2-4, with 12 bases identical to TRBD2. The trim removed 3 bases at V and 8 bases at J, leaving 5 bases unmatched. The germline gives CDR1 SNHLY, CDR2 FYNNEI. This CDR3 has 15 amino acids. The CDR3 DNA reads as TGTGCCAGCAGTGACCGGACTAGCGGGATACACATTCAGTACTTC. Encoded protein: CASSDRTSGIHIQYF.

The CDR3 DNA is TGTGCCAGCAGCTTGGGGACCCCCGCCTACGAGCAGTACTTC. Protein sequence: CASSLGTPAYEQYF. V gene TRBV7-2 combines with J gene TRBJ2-7; D possibly matches TRBD1 or TRBD2 (5 bases each). From germline, CDR1 is SGHTA and CDR2 FQGNSA. This CDR3 contains 14 residues. Trimming cost V 3 bases and J 2 bases, with 11 bases left between them.

This chain joins TRBV11-2 and TRBJ2-1, with 12 nucleotides matching TRBD2. With 1 base clipped from V and 13 bases from J, the junction kept 5 bases outside the gene matches. The CDR3 runs 14 residues. Germline V lookup: CDR1 SGHAT, CDR2 FQNNGV. CDR3 DNA sequence: TGTGCCAGCAGCTTAGTAACTAGCGGGGGGTATCAGTTCTTC. Protein sequence: CASSLVTSGGYQFF.

In its sample, this clone was seen once. The chain couples TRBV19 to TRBJ1-4; possibly TRBD1 for D (5 bases). Trimming cost V 4 bases and J 4 bases, with 10 bases left between them. The germline gives CDR1 LNHDA, CDR2 SQIVND (reference sequence). The CDR3 extends over 14 amino acids. The CDR3 is CASSNRDGNEKLFF. The CDR3 DNA sequence: TGTGCCAGTAGTAACCGGGACGGTAATGAAAAACTGTTTTTT.

The J gene is TRBJ1-2, the V gene TRBV6-5; perhaps TRBD1 as D (6 bases). V dropped 6 bases and J dropped 0 bases, with 11 bases sitting between them. Germline CDR1 and CDR2: MNHEY and SVGAGI. This CDR3 spans 14 amino acids. In nucleotides, the CDR3 is TGTGCCAGCAGATTACAGGGTGCTAACTATGGCTACACCTTC. Its protein product is CASRLQGANYGYTF.

The CDR3 DNA reads as TGTGCCAGCAGGCGACAGGGACAAGCTTTCTTT. Translated: CASRRQGQAFF. The chain is built from TRBV6-6 and TRBJ1-1, with 7 bases that match TRBD1. The CDR3 is 11 amino acids. V trimming: 6 bases; J trimming: 9 bases; junction bases outside the gene matches: 4. From germline, CDR1 is MNHNY and CDR2 SVGAGI (reference sequence).

V gene TRBV5-4 combines with J gene TRBJ2-1, with D tentatively TRBD2 (7 bases). Germline CDR1 reads SGHNT; CDR2 reads YYREEE (reference sequence). There are 16 residues in the CDR3. The V end was cut by 0 bases, the J end by 3 bases, with 13 bases between. CDR3 region: CASSLAAGALYNEQFF. As DNA, the CDR3 is TGTGCCAGCAGCTTGGCGGCGGGGGCCCTCTACAATGAGCAGTTCTTC.

Only one count was recorded for this clone. The chain is built from TRBV2 and TRBJ2-5; 7 nucleotides line up with TRBD1. CDR3 length: 13 residues. The germline V gene has CDR1 SNHLY and CDR2 FYNNEI. The trim removed 5 bases at V and 3 bases at J, leaving 3 bases unmatched. This chain's CDR3 is CASSKTGEETQYF. The CDR3 bases are TGTGCCAGCAGTAAAACAGGGGAAGAGACCCAGTACTTC.

By share of the sample, this clone is medium-sized. The same CDR3 arises from other DNA sequences in this sample as well. The V call is TRBV5-4, the J call TRBJ2-7, with a tentative D call TRBD2 (5 bases). The CDR3 is 14 amino acids. CDR1 and CDR2 (germline): SGHNT, YYREEE (reference sequence). Trimming removed 0 bases at V and 0 bases at J, with 7 bases between. In DNA form, the CDR3 reads TGTGCCAGCAGCTTGGGGACTCCCTCCTACGAGCAGTACTTC. Amino acids: CASSLGTPSYEQYF.

This chain uses TRBV7-6 with TRBJ2-2; 8 bases align to TRBD2. Trimming removed 5 bases from V and 0 bases from J; junction bases left unmatched: 5. The CDR3 loop spans 16 amino acids. Germline-derived CDR1 and CDR2 are SGHVS and FNYEAQ. The CDR3 DNA reads as TGTGCCAGCAGCCTCGGCGGGGGGACGAACACCGGGGAGCTGTTTTTT. Protein sequence: CASSLGGGTNTGELFF.

This clone was detected only a few times. The chain has TRBV4-1 and TRBJ2-2; D might be TRBD2 (6 bases). The CDR3 spans 14 residues. In germline, CDR1 is MGHRA, CDR2 YSYEKL. V was clipped by 11 bases and J by 5 bases, with 18 bases between them. In DNA form, the CDR3 reads TGCGCCGCCTCCGGGGGAGAGTGGACCGGGGAGCTGTTTTTT. It is translated as CAASGGEWTGELFF.

V usage is TRBV14 and J usage is TRBJ2-7, with D possibly matching TRBD1 (6 bases). CDR3 length: 16 amino acids. Germline values: CDR1 SGHDN, CDR2 FVKESK. V was pared by 0 bases and J by 1 base, with 13 bases between. CDR3 nucleotides: TGTGCCAGCAGCCAAGATGCAACAGGGCTGTCCTACGAGCAGTACTTC. Protein product: CASSQDATGLSYEQYF.

This clone is classed as medium-sized (0.01 to 0.1%). The chain recombines TRBV5-5 with TRBJ1-1; TRBD1 matches at 8 bases. The ends lost 0 bases at V and 3 bases at J; junction bases unmatched: 7. This CDR3 is built from 16 residues. Germline assignment: CDR1 SGHKS and CDR2 YYEKEE (reference sequence). CDR3 in amino acids: CASSLDQGASDTEAFF. DNA of the CDR3: TGTGCCAGCAGCTTGGATCAGGGGGCGTCGGACACTGAAGCTTTCTTT. The whole variable domain, remainder taken from reference TRBV5-5 and TRBJ1-1, is DAGVTQSPTHLIKTRGQQVTLRCSPISGHKSVSWYQQVLGQGPQFIFQYYEKEERGRGNFPDRFSARQFPNYSSELNVNALLLGDSALYLCASSLDQGASDTEAFFGQGTRLTVV.

The chain links TRBV7-8 to TRBJ2-5; a weak D match, TRBD2 (6 bases). Looked up from germline, CDR1 is SGHVS and CDR2 is FQNEAQ. V lost 4 bases and J 13 bases, leaving 19 bases between the germline ends. This CDR3 has 13 amino acids. For the CDR3, the DNA is TGTGCCAGCAGCTCGCAAAGGGACTCCTCACTGTACTTC. Protein product: CASSSQRDSSLYF.

The V and J genes are TRBV6-1 and TRBJ2-7; D not resolved. CDR1 and CDR2 from the germline V gene are MNHNS and SASEGT. The V end lost 3 bases, the J end lost 5 bases, and 8 bases lay between the germline ends. The CDR3 length is 12 residues. The CDR3: CASSDSGDEQYF. Written as DNA, the CDR3 is TGTGCCAGCAGTGATTCTGGAGACGAGCAGTACTTC.